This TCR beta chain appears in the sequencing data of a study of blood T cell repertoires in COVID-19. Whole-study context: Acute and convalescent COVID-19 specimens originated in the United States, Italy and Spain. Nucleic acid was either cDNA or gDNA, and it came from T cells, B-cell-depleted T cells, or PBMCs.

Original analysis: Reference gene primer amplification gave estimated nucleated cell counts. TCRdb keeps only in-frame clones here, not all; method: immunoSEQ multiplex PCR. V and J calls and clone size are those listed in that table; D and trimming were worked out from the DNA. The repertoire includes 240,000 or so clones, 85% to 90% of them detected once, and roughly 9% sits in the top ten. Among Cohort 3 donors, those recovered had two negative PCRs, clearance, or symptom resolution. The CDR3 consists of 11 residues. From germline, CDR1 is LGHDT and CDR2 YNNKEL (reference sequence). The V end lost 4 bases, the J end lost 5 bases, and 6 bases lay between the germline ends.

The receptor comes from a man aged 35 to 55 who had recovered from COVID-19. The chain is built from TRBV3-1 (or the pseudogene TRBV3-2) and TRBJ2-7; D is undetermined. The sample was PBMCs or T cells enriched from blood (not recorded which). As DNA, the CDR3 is TGTGCCAGCAGCCGAGGCCACGAGCAGTACTTC. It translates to CASSRGHEQYF.